This paragraph covers one TCR beta chain sequence. Its specificity is unknown. V lost 3 bases, J lost 5 bases, and 10 bases stayed unmatched. CDR3 length: 16 amino acids. Germline V gives CDR1 LNHNV, CDR2 YYDKDF (reference sequence). The data stem from a study of cytomegalovirus exposure and HLA in healthy donors. The study, taken as a whole, reports: A few V segments could not be told apart, such as TRBV6-2 and TRBV6-3, and were left out. Immune exposure was documented only through CMV serostatus. Earlier analysis yielded a pattern in which most TCR beta V segments were productive about 90% or about 30% of the time. Reported performance of the classifier showed diagnosis of cytomegalovirus status with high specificity and sensitivity.

13 Jbeta primers and 60 Vbeta primers were used for the PCR. Profiled with immunoSEQ multiplex PCR; TCRdb holds only in-frame clones, not every one. The table has about 140,000 clones, roughly four fifths seen once. The V gene is TRBV15, the J gene TRBJ2-1, with 7 bases aligning to TRBD2. The clonotype comes from a man aged 25 to 40 in good health and CMV-seronegative. Material for sequencing was PBMCs. The CDR3 sequence: CATSSLLAVNNNEQFF. The CDR3 bases are TGTGCCACCAGCAGCCTTCTAGCGGTCAACAACAATGAGCAGTTCTTC.